The 18 T cell receptor beta chains listed next were all sequenced from one sample in a study of T cell repertoires in cytomegalovirus infection. TCRdb fed the reads into MiXCR, producing one record per CDR3 protein. The profile shows hundreds of thousands of distinct CDR3 sequences, around 31% of them singletons. No antigen is known for these receptors. This specimen was cultured PBMCs, taken from culture after CMV antigen stimulation. These receptors were obtained from a human donor in good health (CMV status not recorded). Some clones in this sample may be carry-over from other donors' samples.

The CDR3 DNA reads as TGTGCCAGCAGGGACCTTCGACAGGGGGCTAGCAATCAGCCCCAGCATTTT. Its protein is CASRDLRQGASNQPQHF. The rearrangement joins TRBV6-6 to TRBJ1-5, with 10 bases that match TRBD1. J was trimmed by 0 bases and V by 6 bases; bases with no gene match: 8. CDR1 is MNHNY, CDR2 SVGAGI, per germline (reference sequence). The CDR3 loop spans 17 amino acids.

The chain combines TRBV12-3 or TRBV12-4 with TRBJ2-7; D possibly matches TRBD1 or TRBD2 (5 bases each). The V end was cut by 6 bases, the J end by 7 bases, with 22 bases between. CDR3 size: 15 residues. Here the CDR3 reads CASSRIRPGPREQYF. The CDR3 DNA reads as TGTGCCAGCAGCCGAATCCGTCCGGGGCCAAGGGAGCAGTACTTC.

The rearrangement uses TRBV2 and TRBJ2-3; no clear D. Trimming cost V 6 bases and J 8 bases, with 18 bases left between them. This CDR3 is built from 14 residues. The germline V gene has CDR1 SNHLY and CDR2 FYNNEI. This CDR3 reads CASSPSSPRVTQYF. The CDR3 coding sequence is TGTGCCAGCAGCCCCTCGAGCCCCCGGGTTACGCAGTATTTT. Variable domain in full (rest from reference TRBV2 and TRBJ2-3): EPEVTQTPSHQVTQMGQEVILRCVPISNHLYFYWYRQILGQKVEFLVSFYNNEISEKSEIFDDQFSVERPDGSNFTLKIRSTKLEDSAMYFCASSPSSPRVTQYFGPGTRLTVL.

This clonotype has only a few counts. V gene TRBV3-1 combines with J gene TRBJ2-3; maybe TRBD1 (6 bases). This CDR3 spans 14 amino acids. Germline values: CDR1 LGHDT, CDR2 YNNKEL (reference sequence). Trimming shortened V by 0 bases and J by 8 bases, and 12 bases separated the two germline ends. The CDR3 bases are TGTGCCAGCAGCCAAGATTACAGGGACGGTACGCAGTATTTT. This translates into CASSQDYRDGTQYF.

The table lists this clonotype with a few counts. The V gene is TRBV4-3, the J gene TRBJ2-3, with D perhaps matching TRBD2 (5 bases). V lost 3 bases and J 5 bases, leaving 6 bases between the germline ends. The CDR3 is 12 amino acids. Germline-derived CDR1 and CDR2 are LGHNA and YSLEER. The DNA of the CDR3 is TGCGCCAGCAGCCAGGAGGAAGATACGCAGTATTTT. Residues: CASSQEEDTQYF.

This clonotype has more than one count but fewer than ten. V is TRBV11-2 and J is TRBJ1-1; D gene ambiguous. The CDR3 sequence is 13 residues long. Germline CDR1 is SGHAT and CDR2 is FQNNGV. V was trimmed by 5 bases and J by 9 bases, leaving 16 bases between them. The CDR3 DNA reads TGTGCCAGCAGCCCCCAGCGGAAAACCCAAGCTTTCTTT. Its translation: CASSPQRKTQAFF.

The CDR3 coding sequence is TGTGCCAGCTCTCCCGCCTCACCCGGGGACCCTCAAGGCTACACCTTC. The encoded protein is CASSPASPGDPQGYTF. The chain carries TRBV18 and TRBJ1-2; a possible D gene is TRBD1 (5 bases). In germline, CDR1 is KGHSH, CDR2 LQKENI. V lost 6 bases, J lost 8 bases, and 25 bases lay in between. This CDR3 is built from 16 residues.

The rearrangement uses TRBV4-1 and TRBJ2-2; TRBD2 matches 15 bases. Germline-derived CDR1 and CDR2 are MGHRA and YSYEKL. The V segment lost 3 bases and the J segment 1 base; nucleotides outside the gene matches: 9. The CDR3 spans 20 residues. This CDR3 is CASSQAGLAGGYKNTGELFF. CDR3 bases: TGCGCCAGCAGCCAGGCGGGACTAGCGGGGGGATACAAGAACACCGGGGAGCTGTTTTTT.

In this sample, this clonotype turned up once. The V call is TRBV6-5, the J call TRBJ2-1; possibly TRBD1 or TRBD2 for D (6 bases each). The CDR3 sequence is 20 residues long. Germline values: CDR1 MNHEY, CDR2 SVGAGI. V was clipped by 5 bases and J by 3 bases, with 29 bases between them. The CDR3 protein is CASSHMGAPISGADYNEQFF. CDR3 nucleotides: TGTGCCAGCAGTCACATGGGGGCCCCTATCTCGGGGGCCGACTACAATGAGCAGTTCTTC.

This clonotype was counted between two and nine times. The V and J genes are TRBV7-2 and TRBJ1-5; D remains unclear. The CDR3 length is 18 residues. Per germline, CDR1 SGHTA and CDR2 FQGNSA. V dropped 0 bases and J dropped 0 bases, with 15 bases sitting between them. In nucleotides, the CDR3 is TGTGCCAGCAGCTTAGCTCCGGGTCGGAGCTATAGCAATCAGCCCCAGCATTTT. Protein sequence: CASSLAPGRSYSNQPQHF.

For the CDR3, the DNA is TGTGCCAGCAGGCGGGCCGGGGAGCTGTTTTTT. It codes for CASRRAGELFF. The chain joins TRBV6-1 to TRBJ2-2, with a tentative D call TRBD2 (5 bases). Germline CDR1 is MNHNS and CDR2 is SASEGT. Trimming stripped 6 bases from V and 6 bases from J, with 5 bases between. The CDR3 is 11 amino acids.

This clonotype was counted at least ten times. The chain uses TRBV7-8 and TRBJ1-1; D is perhaps TRBD1 (6 bases). Trimming left V 5 bases short and J 6 bases short, with 13 bases between. The CDR3 has 13 amino acids. The germline V gene has CDR1 SGHVS and CDR2 FQNEAQ. For the CDR3, the DNA is TGTGCCAGCAGCGTCACAGGGCGCGCTGAAGCTTTCTTT. Protein: CASSVTGRAEAFF. The whole variable domain, remainder taken from reference TRBV7-8 and TRBJ1-1, is GAGVSQSPRYKVAKRGQDVALRCDPISGHVSLFWYQQALGQGPEFLTYFQNEAQLDKSGLPSDRFFAERPEGSVSTLKIQRTQQEDSAVYLCASSVTGRAEAFFGQGTRLTVV.

This clonotype was picked up a small number of times. The chain combines TRBV2 with TRBJ1-1; 12 nucleotides line up with TRBD1. CDR1 is SNHLY and CDR2 is FYNNEI in the germline V gene. The V and J ends lost 6 bases and 5 bases, in that order; junction bases with no gene match: 13. The CDR3 spans 17 residues. The CDR3 DNA reads TGTGCCAGCAGGGGACAGGGGGCATCAGTAGCCGTGACTGAAGCTTTCTTT. Translation: CASRGQGASVAVTEAFF. The entire variable domain, with the rest obtained from reference TRBV2 and TRBJ1-1, is as follows: EPEVTQTPSHQVTQMGQEVILRCVPISNHLYFYWYRQILGQKVEFLVSFYNNEISEKSEIFDDQFSVERPDGSNFTLKIRSTKLEDSAMYFCASRGQGASVAVTEAFFGQGTRLTVV.

V usage is TRBV4-1 and J usage is TRBJ2-7; D gene ambiguous. Trimming shortened V by 0 bases and J by 0 bases, and 6 bases separated the two germline ends. Germline V lookup: CDR1 MGHRA, CDR2 YSYEKL. The CDR3 contains 14 residues. This CDR3 reads CASSQEPSSYEQYF. The CDR3 bases are TGCGCCAGCAGCCAAGAGCCGAGCTCCTACGAGCAGTACTTC.

This clonotype was observed a few times. The chain has TRBV12-3 or TRBV12-4 and TRBJ2-5; D unclear. The CDR3 loop spans 16 amino acids. V lost 5 bases to trimming and J lost 1 base, with 17 bases between them. The CDR3 nucleotides are TGTGCCAGCAGTCCCTCGGCTATCATCGGCCAAGAGACCCAGTACTTC. Its translation: CASSPSAIIGQETQYF.

V gene TRBV10-3 combines with J gene TRBJ2-5; 9 bases map to TRBD2. V lost 5 bases to trimming and J lost 2 bases; unmatched junction nucleotides: 6. The CDR3 has 15 amino acids. Looked up from germline, CDR1 is ENHRY and CDR2 is SYGVKD. As DNA, the CDR3 is TGTGCCATCAGTCTTACTAGCGGGTCACAAGAGACCCAGTACTTC. It encodes CAISLTSGSQETQYF.

The chain couples TRBV27 to TRBJ2-2, with TRBD1 matching 8 bases. The CDR3 loop spans 14 amino acids. CDR1 and CDR2 from the germline V gene are MNHEY and SMNVEV (reference sequence). V trimming: 7 bases; J trimming: 7 bases; junction bases outside the gene matches: 8. CDR3 DNA sequence: TGTGCCAGCAAGAGGACAGGGTGGAACGGGGAGCTGTTTTTT. This translates into CASKRTGWNGELFF.

This clonotype was counted only a few times. The rearrangement uses TRBV5-4 and TRBJ2-5, with D unclear. Germline V CDR1 and CDR2: SGHNT, YYREEE (reference sequence). The CDR3 consists of 13 residues. Trimming left V 6 bases short and J 6 bases short, with 15 bases between. The CDR3 DNA sequence: TGTGCCAGCAACCCGGACGGCCTCAAGACCCAGTACTTC. Its protein product is CASNPDGLKTQYF. Full variable domain (rest looked up from reference TRBV5-4 and TRBJ2-5): ETGVTQSPTHLIKTRGQQVTLRCSSQSGHNTVSWYQQALGQGPQFIFQYYREEENGRGNFPPRFSGLQFPNYSSELNVNALELDDSALYLCASNPDGLKTQYFGPGTRLLVL.